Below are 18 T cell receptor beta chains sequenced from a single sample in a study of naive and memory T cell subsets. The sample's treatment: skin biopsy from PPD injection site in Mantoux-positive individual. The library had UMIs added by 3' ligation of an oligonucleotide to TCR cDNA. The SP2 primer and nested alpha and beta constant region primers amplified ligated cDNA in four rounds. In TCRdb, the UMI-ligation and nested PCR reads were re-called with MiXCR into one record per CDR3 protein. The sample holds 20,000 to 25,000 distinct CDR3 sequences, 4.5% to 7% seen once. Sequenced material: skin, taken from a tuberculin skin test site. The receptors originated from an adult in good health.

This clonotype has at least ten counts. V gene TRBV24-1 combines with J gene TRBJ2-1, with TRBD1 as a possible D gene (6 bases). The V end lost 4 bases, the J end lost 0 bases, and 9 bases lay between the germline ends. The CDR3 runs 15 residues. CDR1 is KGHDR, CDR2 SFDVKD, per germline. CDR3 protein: CATSELQGSYNEQFF. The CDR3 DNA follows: TGTGCCACCAGTGAACTACAGGGCTCCTACAATGAGCAGTTCTTC.

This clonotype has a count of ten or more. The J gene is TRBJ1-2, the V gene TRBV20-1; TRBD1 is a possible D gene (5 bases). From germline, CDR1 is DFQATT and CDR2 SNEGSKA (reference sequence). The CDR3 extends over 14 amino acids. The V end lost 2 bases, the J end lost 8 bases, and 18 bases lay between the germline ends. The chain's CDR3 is CSARNRDAAGGYTF. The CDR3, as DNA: TGCAGTGCTAGAAACCGGGACGCTGCCGGCGGCTACACCTTC.

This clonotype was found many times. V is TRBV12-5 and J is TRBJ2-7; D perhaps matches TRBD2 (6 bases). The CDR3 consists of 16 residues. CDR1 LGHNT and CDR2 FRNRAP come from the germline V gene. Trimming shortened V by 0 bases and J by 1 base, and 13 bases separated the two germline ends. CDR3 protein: CASGLVQRRVSYEQYF. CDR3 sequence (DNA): TGTGCTAGTGGTTTGGTACAGAGGAGGGTGTCCTACGAGCAGTACTTC.

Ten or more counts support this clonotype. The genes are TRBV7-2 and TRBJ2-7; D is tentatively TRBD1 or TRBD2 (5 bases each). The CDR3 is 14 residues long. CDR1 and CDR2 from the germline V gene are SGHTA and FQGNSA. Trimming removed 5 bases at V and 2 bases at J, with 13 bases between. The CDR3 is CASSPRDPTYEQYF. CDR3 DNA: TGTGCCAGCAGCCCCCGGGACCCGACCTACGAGCAGTACTTC.

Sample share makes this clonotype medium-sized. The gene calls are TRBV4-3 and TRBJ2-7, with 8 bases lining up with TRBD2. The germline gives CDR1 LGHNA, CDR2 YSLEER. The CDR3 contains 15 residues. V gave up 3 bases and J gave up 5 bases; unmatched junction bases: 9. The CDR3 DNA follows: TGCGCCAGCAGCCAGGGACTAGGTTTAGGCGACGAGCAGTACTTC. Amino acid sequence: CASSQGLGLGDEQYF.

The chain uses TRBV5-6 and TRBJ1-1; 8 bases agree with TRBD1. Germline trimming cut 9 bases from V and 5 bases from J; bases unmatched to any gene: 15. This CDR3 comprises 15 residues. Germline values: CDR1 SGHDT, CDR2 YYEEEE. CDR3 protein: CATSERSDRETEAFF. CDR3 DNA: TGTGCCACGTCGGAGAGATCGGACAGGGAGACTGAAGCTTTCTTT.

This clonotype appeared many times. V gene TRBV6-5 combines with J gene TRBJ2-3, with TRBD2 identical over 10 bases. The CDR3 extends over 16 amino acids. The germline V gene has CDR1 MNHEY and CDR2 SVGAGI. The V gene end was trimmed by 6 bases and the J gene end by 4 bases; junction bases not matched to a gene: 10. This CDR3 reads CASSQTGLAVSDTQYF. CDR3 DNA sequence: TGTGCCAGCAGCCAAACTGGACTAGCGGTCTCAGATACGCAGTATTTT.

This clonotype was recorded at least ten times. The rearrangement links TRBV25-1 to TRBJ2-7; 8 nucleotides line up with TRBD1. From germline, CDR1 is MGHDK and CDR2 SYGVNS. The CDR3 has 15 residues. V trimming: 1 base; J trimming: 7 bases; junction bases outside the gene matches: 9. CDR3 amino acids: CASSEFGGTGNEQYF. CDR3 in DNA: TGTGCCAGCAGTGAATTCGGTGGGACAGGTAATGAGCAGTACTTC.

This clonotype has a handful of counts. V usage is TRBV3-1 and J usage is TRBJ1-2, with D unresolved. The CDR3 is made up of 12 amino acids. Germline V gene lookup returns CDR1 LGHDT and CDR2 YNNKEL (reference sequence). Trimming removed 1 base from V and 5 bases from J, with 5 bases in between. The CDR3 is CASSQAIYGYTF. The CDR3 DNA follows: TGTGCCAGCAGCCAAGCGATATATGGCTACACCTTC.

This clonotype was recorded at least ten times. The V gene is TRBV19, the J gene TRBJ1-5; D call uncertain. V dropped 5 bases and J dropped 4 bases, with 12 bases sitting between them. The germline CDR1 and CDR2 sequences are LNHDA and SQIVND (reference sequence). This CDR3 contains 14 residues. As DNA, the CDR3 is TGTGCCAGTAGTCGTGAGGGCCTGAATCAGCCCCAGCATTTT. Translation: CASSREGLNQPQHF.

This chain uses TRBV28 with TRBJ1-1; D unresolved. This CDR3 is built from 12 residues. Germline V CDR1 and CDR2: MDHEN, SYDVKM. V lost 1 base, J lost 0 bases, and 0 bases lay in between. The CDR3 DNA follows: TGTGCCAGCAGTTTATTGAACACTGAAGCTTTCTTT. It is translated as CASSLLNTEAFF.

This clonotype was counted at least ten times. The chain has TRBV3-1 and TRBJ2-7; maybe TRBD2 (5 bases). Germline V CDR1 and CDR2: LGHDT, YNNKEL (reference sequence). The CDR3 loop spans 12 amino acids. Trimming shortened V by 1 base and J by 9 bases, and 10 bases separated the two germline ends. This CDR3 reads CASSQVRGLQYF. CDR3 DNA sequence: TGTGCCAGCAGCCAAGTCCGCGGGTTGCAGTACTTC.

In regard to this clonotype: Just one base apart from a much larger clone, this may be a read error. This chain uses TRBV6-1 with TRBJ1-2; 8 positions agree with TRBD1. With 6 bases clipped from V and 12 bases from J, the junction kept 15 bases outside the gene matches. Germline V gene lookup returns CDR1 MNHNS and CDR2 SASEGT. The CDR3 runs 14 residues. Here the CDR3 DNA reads TGTGCCAGCAGCCCAGGACAGGGAGGACGCGGCGACACCTTC. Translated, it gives CASSPGQGGRGDTF.

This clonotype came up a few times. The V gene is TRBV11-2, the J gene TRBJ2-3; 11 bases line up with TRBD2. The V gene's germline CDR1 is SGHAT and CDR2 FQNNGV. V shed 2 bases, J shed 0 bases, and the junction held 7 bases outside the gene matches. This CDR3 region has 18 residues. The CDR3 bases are TGTGCCAGCAGCTTATTACTGACTAGCGGGACTAGCACAGATACGCAGTATTTT. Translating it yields CASSLLLTSGTSTDTQYF.

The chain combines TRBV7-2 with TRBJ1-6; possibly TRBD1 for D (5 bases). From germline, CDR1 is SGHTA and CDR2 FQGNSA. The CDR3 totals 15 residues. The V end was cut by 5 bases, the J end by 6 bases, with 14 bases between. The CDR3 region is CASSQQRGANSPLHF. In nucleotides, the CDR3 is TGTGCCAGCAGCCAACAGCGAGGGGCTAATTCACCCCTCCACTTT.

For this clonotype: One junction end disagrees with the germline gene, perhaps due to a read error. The CDR3 protein is CASVLVQLRTF. As DNA, the CDR3 is TGTGCTAGTGTTTTGGTACAACTCCGCACCTTC. The J gene is TRBJ1-2, the V gene TRBV12-5; D unclear. This CDR3 region has 11 residues. Germline lookup yields CDR1 LGHNT and CDR2 FRNRAP.

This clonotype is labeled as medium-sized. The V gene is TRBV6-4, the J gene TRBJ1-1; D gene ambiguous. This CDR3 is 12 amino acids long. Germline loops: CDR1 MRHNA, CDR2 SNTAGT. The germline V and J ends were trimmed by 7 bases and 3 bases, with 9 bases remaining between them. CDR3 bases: TGTGCCAGCAAAGGGCCTTACACTGAAGCTTTCTTT. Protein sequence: CASKGPYTEAFF.

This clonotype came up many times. CDR3 DNA: TGCAGCGTCTCAACCCTTGGACTCGGCGGCGAGCAGTTCTTC. It yields the protein CSVSTLGLGGEQFF. The chain recombines TRBV29-1 with TRBJ2-1, with D possibly being TRBD2 (5 bases). From germline, CDR1 is SQVTM and CDR2 ANQGSEA. V was trimmed by 6 bases and J by 10 bases, leaving 22 bases between them. CDR3 length equals 14 residues.